The 11 T cell receptor beta chains below were found in one sample sequenced in a study of blood T cell repertoires in COVID-19. The data were produced by immunoSEQ multiplex PCR, yet TCRdb's version contains in-frame clones alone and is incomplete. The sample lists approximately 210,000 clones; 87% were seen once. The sample taken for sequencing was PBMCs or T cells enriched from blood (not recorded which). These receptor sequences come from a man aged 25 to 40 in a cohort exposed to, infected with or recovered from COVID-19 (not recorded which).

The rearrangement links TRBV6-4 to TRBJ2-5; TRBD2 aligns across 7 bases. This CDR3 contains 15 residues. The germline V gene has CDR1 MRHNA and CDR2 SNTAGT. V lost 4 bases to trimming and J lost 5 bases; unmatched junction nucleotides: 10. This CDR3 is CASSASGDGGETQYF. For the CDR3, the DNA is TGTGCCAGCAGTGCCTCCGGGGACGGGGGGGAGACCCAGTACTTC.

CDR3 sequence reads: CASSRPGQGAYEQYF. The CDR3 region has the DNA TGTGCCAGCAGCCGCCCGGGACAGGGGGCTTACGAGCAGTACTTC. The V and J genes are TRBV7-9 and TRBJ2-7; 12 bases line up with TRBD1. This CDR3 has 15 amino acids. Germline V gene lookup returns CDR1 SEHNR and CDR2 FQNEAQ (reference sequence). Trimming removed 5 bases from V and 4 bases from J; junction bases left unmatched: 6.

This clone was seen a single time. In DNA form, the CDR3 reads TGTGCCACCAGCCGACAGGGGGCCCCAAATGAAAAACTGTTTTTT. Translation: CATSRQGAPNEKLFF. The chain combines TRBV15 with TRBJ1-4, with 10 nucleotides matching TRBD1. The CDR3 has 15 amino acids. V dropped 5 bases and J dropped 5; count of bases not matched to a gene: 5. In germline, CDR1 is LNHNV, CDR2 YYDKDF (reference sequence).

This clone appeared a few times. This chain uses TRBV5-5 with TRBJ2-5; no clear D gene. Trimming cost V 2 bases and J 1 base, with 15 bases left between them. The CDR3 contains 16 residues. The germline V gene has CDR1 SGHKS and CDR2 YYEKEE (reference sequence). CDR3 DNA: TGTGCCAGCAGCTTCCGGTTACAGACGATCCAAGAGACCCAGTACTTC. Translation: CASSFRLQTIQETQYF.

J is TRBJ1-1 and V is TRBV11-2, with D possibly TRBD1 on 5 matching bases. Trimming took off 3 bases at V and 7 bases at J, with 12 bases between the two ends. The CDR3 extends over 13 amino acids. The germline gives CDR1 SGHAT, CDR2 FQNNGV. The CDR3 loop is CASSFPGRGEAFF. The CDR3 region has the DNA TGTGCCAGCAGCTTCCCAGGGAGGGGTGAAGCTTTCTTT.

This chain links TRBV7-2 with TRBJ1-2, with 8 bases fitting TRBD1. CDR3 length equals 14 residues. Losses at the gene ends were 3 bases for V and 3 bases for J; bases not matched to a gene: 3. The germline CDR1 and CDR2 sequences are SGHTA and FQGNSA. The CDR3 coding sequence is TGTGCCAGCAGCTTCACAGGGGGTGACTATGGCTACACCTTC. Its protein is CASSFTGGDYGYTF. The full variable domain, rest sourced from reference TRBV7-2 and TRBJ1-2, is GAGVSQSPSNKVTEKGKDVELRCDPISGHTALYWYRQSLGQGLEFLIYFQGNSAPDKSGLPSDRFSAERTGGSVSTLTIQRTQQEDSAVYLCASSFTGGDYGYTFGSGTRLTVV.

The rearrangement joins TRBV7-3 to TRBJ2-7, with 8 bases lining up with TRBD1. This CDR3 comprises 14 residues. Per the germline V gene, CDR1 is SGHTA and CDR2 is FQGTGA. V was pared by 2 bases and J by 6 bases, with 6 bases of the junction left unmatched. The CDR3 spells CASSLLGQGGEQYF. The DNA for the CDR3 is TGTGCCAGCAGCTTACTCGGACAGGGTGGCGAGCAGTACTTC.

The CDR3 spells CASSIIAGTGELFF. The CDR3 nucleotides are TGTGCCAGTAGTATTATCGCAGGGACCGGGGAGCTGTTTTTT. The chain joins TRBV19 to TRBJ2-2, with D possibly matching TRBD1 (5 bases). This CDR3 contains 14 residues. Germline lookup yields CDR1 LNHDA and CDR2 SQIVND (reference sequence). Trimming cost V 3 bases and J 5 bases, with 10 bases left between them.

This clone was seen a single time. The CDR3 DNA follows: TGTGCCAGCAGGAGAGGGCTAGCGGCCACAGATACGCAGTATTTT. It yields the protein CASRRGLAATDTQYF. The chain combines TRBV9 with TRBJ2-3; 7 nucleotides match TRBD2. This CDR3 comprises 15 residues. Germline V CDR1 and CDR2: SGDLS, YYNGEE. The V gene end was trimmed by 5 bases and the J gene end by 2 bases; junction bases not matched to a gene: 8. The entire variable domain, with the rest obtained from reference TRBV9 and TRBJ2-3, is as follows: DSGVTQTPKHLITATGQRVTLRCSPRSGDLSVYWYQQSLDQGLQFLIQYYNGEERAKGNILERFSAQQFPDLHSELNLSSLELGDSALYFCASRRGLAATDTQYFGPGTRLTVL.

The chain carries TRBV29-1 and TRBJ1-1; 9 nucleotides align to TRBD1. The V gene's germline CDR1 is SQVTM and CDR2 ANQGSEA. The V segment lost 4 bases and the J segment 5 bases; nucleotides outside the gene matches: 8. CDR3 length: 14 residues. This chain's CDR3 is CSVAPRDRATEAFF. The CDR3 bases are TGCAGCGTTGCCCCCCGGGACAGGGCGACTGAAGCTTTCTTT.

A remark on this clone: Just one base apart from a much larger clone, this may be a read error. The chain is built from TRBV7-8 and TRBJ1-5, with a tentative D call TRBD1 (6 bases). The V and J ends lost 5 bases and 2 bases respectively, with 7 bases between them. The V gene's germline CDR1 is SGHVS and CDR2 FQNEAQ. This CDR3 region has 13 residues. The CDR3 loop is CASSRQGNQPQHF. DNA of the CDR3: TGTGCCAGCAGCCGACAGGGCAATCAGCCCCAGCATTTT.